The 27 T cell receptor beta chains presented below share a single source sample, sequenced in a study of memory CD4+ T cells and cytomegalovirus serostatus. Assay used: immunoSEQ multiplex PCR; TCRdb lists only in-frame clones, some missing. This sample has approximately 53,000 clones; 82% occur once, and the top ten carry around 0.6%. The sort gate was single viable CD3+CD4+CD8-CD45RO+ cells for memory CD4+ T cells. Sequences were obtained from memory CD4+ T cells from blood. The receptors derive from an adult in good health and CMV-seronegative.

Judged by abundance, this clone is medium-sized. This chain connects TRBV27 to TRBJ1-2, with 10 bases identical to TRBD1. Germline values: CDR1 MNHEY, CDR2 SMNVEV (reference sequence). The ends lost 4 bases at V and 8 bases at J; junction bases unmatched: 10. The CDR3 totals 15 residues. This CDR3 reads CASSSLTGGAEGYTF. In nucleotides, the CDR3 is TGTGCCAGCAGTTCCTTGACAGGGGGCGCGGAAGGCTACACCTTC.

The chain joins TRBV5-1 to TRBJ1-1; a weak D match, TRBD1 (6 bases). This CDR3 region has 15 residues. Germline CDR1 SGHRS, CDR2 YFSETQ. V lost 4 bases and J 1 base, leaving 14 bases between the germline ends. DNA for the CDR3: TGCGCCAGCAGCCGGGATGGACAGCCGAACACTGAAGCTTTCTTT. As protein: CASSRDGQPNTEAFF.

The chain joins TRBV21-1 to TRBJ2-1; the table gives TRBD2 as D, unverified against the DNA. TRBV21-1 is given as a pseudogene. This CDR3 region has 13 residues. The CDR3 is CASSASTDNEQFF. In DNA form, the CDR3 reads TGTGCCAGCAGTGCTTCTACCGACAATGAGCAGTTCTTC.

On this clone: Germline and junction disagree at one end, which may indicate a read error. This rearrangement joins TRBV7-2 to TRBJ1-5, with 8 bases that match TRBD1. Germline loops: CDR1 SGHTA, CDR2 FQGNSA. The CDR3 runs 15 residues. The CDR3 sequence is CASSLAAGGKQPQHF. CDR3 DNA sequence: TGTGCCAGCAGCTTAGCTGCAGGGGGCAAGCAGCCCCAGCATTTT. Full variable domain (outside the CDR3, taken from reference TRBV7-2 and TRBJ1-5): GAGVSQSPSNKVTEKGKDVELRCDPISGHTALYWYRQSLGQGLEFLIYFQGNSAPDKSGLPSDRFSAERTGGSVSTLTIQRTQQEDSAVYLCASSLAAGGKQPQHFGDGTRLSIL.

This chain uses TRBV9 with TRBJ2-3; D is ambiguous. Trimming took off 4 bases at V and 0 bases at J, with 12 bases between the two ends. Per the germline V gene, CDR1 is SGDLS and CDR2 is YYNGEE. The CDR3 sequence is 15 residues long. The CDR3 spells CASSPRWSSTDTQYF. The CDR3 region has the DNA TGTGCCAGCAGCCCTCGGTGGTCTAGCACAGATACGCAGTATTTT.

The chain couples TRBV7-8 to TRBJ1-3, with D hard to call. Germline-derived CDR1 and CDR2 are SGHVS and FQNEAQ. The CDR3 runs to 14 residues. Between the trimmed V and J ends, which lost 1 base and 0 bases, there was a span of 4 bases. The CDR3 region is CASSLGDSGNTIYF. As DNA, the CDR3 is TGTGCCAGCAGCTTAGGGGACTCTGGAAACACCATATATTTT.

V gene TRBV28 combines with J gene TRBJ1-2; no firm D call. Trimming cost V 6 bases and J 1 base, with 15 bases left between them. The germline V gene encodes CDR1 MDHEN and CDR2 SYDVKM. This CDR3 is 15 amino acids long. The CDR3 sequence: CASSPPGINNYGYTF. DNA for the CDR3: TGTGCCAGCAGCCCCCCAGGAATAAATAACTATGGCTACACCTTC.

The gene calls are TRBV7-9 and TRBJ2-2; 8 nucleotides align to TRBD1. This CDR3 is 15 amino acids long. The ends lost 3 bases at V and 5 bases at J; junction bases unmatched: 5. Germline V gene data show CDR1 as SEHNR and CDR2 as FQNEAQ (reference sequence). CDR3 loop: CASSFDRGWTGELFF. Here the CDR3 DNA reads TGTGCCAGCAGCTTCGACAGGGGTTGGACCGGGGAGCTGTTTTTT.

This clone was seen only once. V and J are TRBV12-5 and TRBJ1-4; D is undetermined. From germline, CDR1 is LGHNT and CDR2 FRNRAP. This CDR3 region has 13 residues. The V end was cut by 6 bases, the J end by 7 bases, with 12 bases between. CDR3 sequence: CASGGGVGEKLFF. The CDR3 DNA reads TGTGCTAGTGGGGGTGGCGTAGGTGAAAAACTGTTTTTT. The entire variable domain, with the rest obtained from reference TRBV12-5 and TRBJ1-4, is as follows: DARVTQTPRHKVTEMGQEVTMRCQPILGHNTVFWYRQTMMQGLELLAYFRNRAPLDDSGMPKDRFSAEMPDATLATLKIQPSEPRDSAVYFCASGGGVGEKLFFGSGTQLSVL.

The count of this clone is one. V is TRBV2 and J is TRBJ2-2; D is unresolved. The CDR3 is made up of 15 amino acids. Trimming shortened V by 8 bases and J by 4 bases, and 17 bases separated the two germline ends. The V gene's germline CDR1 is SNHLY and CDR2 FYNNEI. DNA for the CDR3: TGTGCCAGCGGCCTTCAGGACGGAGCCACCGGGGAGCTGTTTTTT. Translating it yields CASGLQDGATGELFF.

This chain links TRBV18 with TRBJ2-7; D gene unclear. The germline CDR1 and CDR2 sequences are KGHSH and LQKENI. Trimming pared 4 bases from V and 3 bases from J, leaving 7 bases between. This CDR3 contains 12 residues. CDR3 in DNA: TGTGCCAGCTCACAGGGTGTCTACGAGCAGTACTTC. It is translated as CASSQGVYEQYF.

The rearrangement joins TRBV28 to TRBJ1-5; 10 bases align to TRBD1. CDR3 length equals 14 residues. Losses at the gene ends were 7 bases for V and 5 bases for J; bases not matched to a gene: 5. Germline loops: CDR1 MDHEN, CDR2 SYDVKM. This CDR3 is CASTGQGVDQPQHF. DNA of the CDR3: TGTGCCAGCACTGGACAGGGGGTGGATCAGCCCCAGCATTTT.

The chain carries TRBV5-8 and TRBJ2-1; 7 positions agree with TRBD1. The V segment lost 4 bases and the J segment 8 bases; nucleotides outside the gene matches: 12. This CDR3 contains 15 residues. Germline assignment: CDR1 SGHTS and CDR2 YDEGEE. CDR3 residues: CASSPPDRAGYEQFF. Here the CDR3 DNA reads TGTGCCAGCAGCCCCCCAGACAGGGCCGGGTATGAGCAGTTCTTC.

The table lists this clone with a few counts. The rearrangement joins TRBV10-1 to TRBJ2-1; D possibly matches TRBD1 or TRBD2 (5 bases each). V was shortened by 2 bases and J by 9 bases, with 26 bases between the two germline ends. The germline V gene has CDR1 WNHNN and CDR2 SYGVQD (reference sequence). There are 18 residues in the CDR3. The CDR3 sequence is CASSEKEGGGRLRGEQFF. As DNA, the CDR3 is TGCGCCAGCAGTGAGAAGGAAGGTGGGGGACGTCTTAGGGGTGAGCAGTTCTTC.

V is TRBV10-2 and J is TRBJ2-7, with TRBD1 matching 7 bases. The V gene end was trimmed by 5 bases and the J gene end by 2 bases; junction bases not matched to a gene: 3. CDR1 is WSHSY, CDR2 SAAADI, per germline. The CDR3 totals 13 residues. Written as DNA, the CDR3 is TGCGCCAGCAGTCGACAGGGAACCTACGAGCAGTACTTC. This encodes CASSRQGTYEQYF.

This clone came up once. The V gene is TRBV5-1, the J gene TRBJ2-2; possibly TRBD1 for D (5 bases). V shed 7 bases and J shed 4 bases, with 14 bases lying between them. CDR1 and CDR2 from the germline V gene are SGHRS and YFSETQ. The CDR3 spans 14 residues. CDR3 in amino acids: CASRKTARTGELFF. DNA of the CDR3: TGCGCCAGCCGGAAGACAGCGCGCACCGGGGAGCTGTTTTTT.

This chain connects TRBV7-9 to TRBJ2-1, with 9 nucleotides matching TRBD1. The V gene's germline CDR1 is SEHNR and CDR2 FQNEAQ (reference sequence). Trimming took 6 bases from V and 14 from J; bases not matched to a gene: 14. The CDR3 extends over 14 amino acids. CDR3 sequence reads: CASSHPVGGTGKFF. CDR3 nucleotides: TGTGCCAGCAGTCATCCGGTCGGCGGGACAGGGAAGTTCTTC.

This clone was observed a single time. V gene TRBV29-1 combines with J gene TRBJ2-5; tentative D call: TRBD2 (6 bases). Germline V gene data show CDR1 as SQVTM and CDR2 as ANQGSEA. Deletions cut 1 base from V and 5 bases from J, with 11 bases between. The CDR3 is 13 amino acids. DNA for the CDR3: TGCAGCGTTGAAGTGGAGGGGAGGGAGACCCAGTACTTC. Its translation: CSVEVEGRETQYF.

The V gene is TRBV7-2, the J gene TRBJ2-7; D tentatively reads TRBD1 or TRBD2 (5 bases each). V was pared by 6 bases and J by 3 bases, with 15 bases between. Germline V gives CDR1 SGHTA, CDR2 FQGNSA. This CDR3 has 14 residues. For the CDR3, the DNA is TGTGCCAGCAGGCTCTCGGTGGGGGACTACGAGCAGTACTTC. Protein product: CASRLSVGDYEQYF.

The chain couples TRBV5-1 to TRBJ1-1; no definite D call. In germline, CDR1 is SGHRS, CDR2 YFSETQ. The length of the CDR3 is 14 residues. The V end lost 0 bases, the J end lost 2 bases, and 8 bases lay between the germline ends. The CDR3 nucleotides are TGCGCCAGCAGCTTGGGTCGGCTTAACACTGAAGCTTTCTTT. Translated, it gives CASSLGRLNTEAFF. The variable domain in full, with the rest retrieved from reference TRBV5-1 and TRBJ1-1, is KAGVTQTPRYLIKTRGQQVTLSCSPISGHRSVSWYQQTPGQGLQFLFEYFSETQRNKGNFPGRFSGRQFSNSRSEMNVSTLELGDSALYLCASSLGRLNTEAFFGQGTRLTVV.

This clone has only a few counts. DNA of the CDR3: TGTGCCAGCAGCCTAAAGGGGGGCGGCACAGATACGCAGTATTTT. Translation gives CASSLKGGGTDTQYF. V is TRBV7-2 and J is TRBJ2-3; D is tentatively TRBD1 or TRBD2 (6 bases each). The V end was cut by 5 bases, the J end by 1 base, with 13 bases between. CDR3 length equals 15 residues. Germline V CDR1 and CDR2: SGHTA, FQGNSA.

The chain uses TRBV19 and TRBJ2-7, with unresolved D. The germline V gene has CDR1 LNHDA and CDR2 SQIVND (reference sequence). V lost 3 bases, J lost 0 bases, and 9 bases lay in between. The CDR3 covers 14 residues. The CDR3 coding sequence is TGTGCCAGTAGTATTCGGAGTTTCTCCTACGAGCAGTACTTC. The encoded protein is CASSIRSFSYEQYF.

This chain uses TRBV4-2 with TRBJ2-7; 9 bases fit TRBD1. V was clipped by 0 bases and J by 6 bases; unmatched bases: 9. This CDR3 is 16 amino acids long. Germline assignment: CDR1 LGHNA and CDR2 YNFKEQ. Here the CDR3 reads CASSQDPGTGSGEQYF. In DNA form, the CDR3 reads TGTGCCAGCAGCCAAGACCCCGGGACAGGGTCGGGCGAGCAGTACTTC.

V is TRBV5-1 and J is TRBJ1-1; TRBD1 agrees at 8 bases. The ends lost 0 bases at V and 8 bases at J; junction bases unmatched: 0. This CDR3 comprises 12 residues. Germline CDR1 is SGHRS and CDR2 is YFSETQ. In nucleotides, the CDR3 is TGCGCCAGCAGCTTGGGGACAGGGGAAGCTTTCTTT. It codes for CASSLGTGEAFF.

By proportion, this clone is medium-sized. The chain carries TRBV16 and TRBJ1-3, with D uncertain. The germline V gene has CDR1 KGHSY and CDR2 FQNENV. This CDR3 has 14 amino acids. Trimming left V 0 bases short and J 9 bases short, with 12 bases between. CDR3 sequence reads: CASSQSQRLGTIYF. The CDR3 nucleotides read TGTGCCAGCAGCCAATCGCAGAGACTCGGCACCATATATTTT.

The chain links TRBV7-9 to TRBJ2-2, with D possibly called TRBD1 or TRBD2 (7 bases each). CDR1 and CDR2 from the germline V gene are SEHNR and FQNEAQ (reference sequence). Trimming took off 5 bases at V and 5 bases at J, with 18 bases between the two ends. This CDR3 has 16 amino acids. CDR3 protein: CASSPGEGAGTGELFF. In DNA form, the CDR3 reads TGTGCCAGCAGCCCCGGGGAGGGGGCTGGGACCGGGGAGCTGTTTTTT. Full variable domain (missing parts from reference TRBV7-9 and TRBJ2-2): DTGVSQNPRHKITKRGQNVTFRCDPISEHNRLYWYRQTLGQGPEFLTYFQNEAQLEKSRLLSDRFSAERPKGSFSTLEIQRTEQGDSAMYLCASSPGEGAGTGELFFGEGSRLTVL.

This chain connects TRBV5-1 to TRBJ1-4; 9 nucleotides match TRBD1. CDR1 SGHRS and CDR2 YFSETQ come from the germline V gene. Unmatched junction bases numbered 4, after V lost 5 bases and J lost 5 bases. The CDR3 length is 14 residues. CDR3 protein: CASRLTGGNEKLFF. DNA for the CDR3: TGCGCCAGCAGACTGACAGGGGGGAATGAAAAACTGTTTTTT.